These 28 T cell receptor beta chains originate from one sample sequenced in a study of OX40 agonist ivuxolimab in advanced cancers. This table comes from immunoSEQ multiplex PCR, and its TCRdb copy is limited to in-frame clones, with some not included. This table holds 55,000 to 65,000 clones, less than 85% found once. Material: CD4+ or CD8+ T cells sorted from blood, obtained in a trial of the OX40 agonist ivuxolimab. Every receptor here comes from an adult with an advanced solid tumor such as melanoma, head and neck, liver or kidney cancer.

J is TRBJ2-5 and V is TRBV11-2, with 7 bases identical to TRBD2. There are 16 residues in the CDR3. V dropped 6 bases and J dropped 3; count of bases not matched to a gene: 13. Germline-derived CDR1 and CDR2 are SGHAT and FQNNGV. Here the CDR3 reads CASRTIRGAGEETQYF. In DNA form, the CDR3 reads TGTGCCAGCAGAACTATTCGTGGGGCGGGAGAAGAGACCCAGTACTTC. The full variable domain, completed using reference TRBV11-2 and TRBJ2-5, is EAGVAQSPRYKIIEKRQSVAFWCNPISGHATLYWYQQILGQGPKLLIQFQNNGVVDDSQLPKDRFSAERLKGVDSTLKIQPAKLEDSAVYLCASRTIRGAGEETQYFGPGTRLLVL.

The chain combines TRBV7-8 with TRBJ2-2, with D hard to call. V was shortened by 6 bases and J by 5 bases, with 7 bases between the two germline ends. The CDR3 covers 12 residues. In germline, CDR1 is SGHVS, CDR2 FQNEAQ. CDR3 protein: CASRPLTGELFF. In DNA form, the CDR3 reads TGTGCCAGCAGACCGCTTACCGGGGAGCTGTTTTTT. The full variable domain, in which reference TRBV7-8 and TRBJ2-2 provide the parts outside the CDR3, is GAGVSQSPRYKVAKRGQDVALRCDPISGHVSLFWYQQALGQGPEFLTYFQNEAQLDKSGLPSDRFFAERPEGSVSTLKIQRTQQEDSAVYLCASRPLTGELFFGEGSRLTVL.

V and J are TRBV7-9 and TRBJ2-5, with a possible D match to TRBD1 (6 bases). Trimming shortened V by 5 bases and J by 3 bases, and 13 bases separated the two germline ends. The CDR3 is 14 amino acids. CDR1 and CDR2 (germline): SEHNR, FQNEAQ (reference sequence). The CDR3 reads CASSREDREETQYF. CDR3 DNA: TGTGCCAGCAGCCGAGAGGACAGAGAAGAGACCCAGTACTTC.

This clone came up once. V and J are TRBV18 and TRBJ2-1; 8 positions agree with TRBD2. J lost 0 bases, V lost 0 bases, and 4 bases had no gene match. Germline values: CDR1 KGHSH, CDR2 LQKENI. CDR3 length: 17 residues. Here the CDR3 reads CASSPPSGASSYNEQFF. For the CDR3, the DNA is TGTGCCAGCTCACCACCTAGCGGGGCGAGCTCCTACAATGAGCAGTTCTTC.

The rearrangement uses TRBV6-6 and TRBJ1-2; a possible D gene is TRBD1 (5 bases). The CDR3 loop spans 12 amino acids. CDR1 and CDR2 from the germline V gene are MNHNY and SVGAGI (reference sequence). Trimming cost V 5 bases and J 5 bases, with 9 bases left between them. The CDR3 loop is CASSRDGYGYTF. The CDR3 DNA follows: TGTGCCAGCAGTCGGGACGGTTATGGCTACACCTTC.

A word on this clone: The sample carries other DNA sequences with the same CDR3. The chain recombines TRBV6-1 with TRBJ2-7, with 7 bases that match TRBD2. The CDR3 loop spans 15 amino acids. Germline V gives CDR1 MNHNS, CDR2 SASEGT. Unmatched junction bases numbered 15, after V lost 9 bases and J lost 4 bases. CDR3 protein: CASSPFGEGSYEQYF. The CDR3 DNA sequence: TGTGCCAGTAGTCCATTTGGGGAGGGGTCATACGAGCAGTACTTC.

In DNA, the CDR3 is TGCGCCAGCAGCTTGGAAGCAGGGGCTTTCTCTGGAAACACCATATATTTT. This sequence encodes CASSLEAGAFSGNTIYF. The V and J genes are TRBV5-1 and TRBJ1-3; D perhaps matches TRBD1 (6 bases). The length of the CDR3 is 17 residues. CDR1 and CDR2 from the germline V gene are SGHRS and YFSETQ. V lost 0 bases and J lost 0, with 13 bases in between.

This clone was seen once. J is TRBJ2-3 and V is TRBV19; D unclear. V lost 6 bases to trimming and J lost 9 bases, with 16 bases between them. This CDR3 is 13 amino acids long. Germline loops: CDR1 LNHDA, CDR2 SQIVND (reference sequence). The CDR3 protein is CASRLIGHNTQYF. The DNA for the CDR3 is TGTGCCAGTAGGCTTATAGGTCACAACACGCAGTATTTT.

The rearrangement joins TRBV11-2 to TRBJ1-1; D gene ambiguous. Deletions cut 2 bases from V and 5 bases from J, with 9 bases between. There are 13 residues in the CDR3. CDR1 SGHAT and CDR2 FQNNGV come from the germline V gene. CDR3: CASSLFTETEAFF. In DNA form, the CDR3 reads TGTGCCAGCAGCTTATTCACAGAGACTGAAGCTTTCTTT.

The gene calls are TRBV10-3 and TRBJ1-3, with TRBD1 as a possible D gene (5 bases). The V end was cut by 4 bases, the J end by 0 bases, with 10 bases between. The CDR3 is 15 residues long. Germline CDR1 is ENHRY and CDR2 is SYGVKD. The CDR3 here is CAISVQGSSGNTIYF. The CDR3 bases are TGTGCCATCAGTGTCCAGGGAAGCTCTGGAAACACCATATATTTT.

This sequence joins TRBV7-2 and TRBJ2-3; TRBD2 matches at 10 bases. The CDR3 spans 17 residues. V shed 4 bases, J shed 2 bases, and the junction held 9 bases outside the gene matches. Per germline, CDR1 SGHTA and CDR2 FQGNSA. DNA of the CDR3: TGTGCCAGCAGCTCCTCCCGACTAGCGGGCCACACAGATACGCAGTATTTT. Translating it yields CASSSSRLAGHTDTQYF. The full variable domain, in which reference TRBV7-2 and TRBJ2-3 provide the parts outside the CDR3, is GAGVSQSPSNKVTEKGKDVELRCDPISGHTALYWYRQSLGQGLEFLIYFQGNSAPDKSGLPSDRFSAERTGGSVSTLTIQRTQQEDSAVYLCASSSSRLAGHTDTQYFGPGTRLTVL.

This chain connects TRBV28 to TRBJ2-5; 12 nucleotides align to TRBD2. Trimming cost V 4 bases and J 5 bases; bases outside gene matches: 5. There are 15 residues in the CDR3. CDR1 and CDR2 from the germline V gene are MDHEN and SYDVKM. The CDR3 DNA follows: TGTGCCAGCAGTTCTCTAGCGGGAGGGAGGGAGACCCAGTACTTC. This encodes CASSSLAGGRETQYF.

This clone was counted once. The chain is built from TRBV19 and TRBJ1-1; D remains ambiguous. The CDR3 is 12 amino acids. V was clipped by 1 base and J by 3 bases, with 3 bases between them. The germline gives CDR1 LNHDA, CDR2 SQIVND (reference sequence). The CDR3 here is CASSIADTEAFF. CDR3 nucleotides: TGTGCCAGTAGTATAGCTGACACTGAAGCTTTCTTT.

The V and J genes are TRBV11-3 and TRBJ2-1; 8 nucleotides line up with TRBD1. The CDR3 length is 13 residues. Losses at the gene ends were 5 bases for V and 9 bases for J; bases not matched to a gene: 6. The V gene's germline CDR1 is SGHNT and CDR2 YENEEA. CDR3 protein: CASSLDRGSEQFF. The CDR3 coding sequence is TGTGCCAGCAGCCTCGACAGGGGAAGTGAGCAGTTCTTC. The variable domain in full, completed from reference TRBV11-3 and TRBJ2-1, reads EAGVVQSPRYKIIEKKQPVAFWCNPISGHNTLYWYLQNLGQGPELLIRYENEEAVDDSQLPKDRFSAERLKGVDSTLKIQPAELGDSAVYLCASSLDRGSEQFFGPGTRLTVL.

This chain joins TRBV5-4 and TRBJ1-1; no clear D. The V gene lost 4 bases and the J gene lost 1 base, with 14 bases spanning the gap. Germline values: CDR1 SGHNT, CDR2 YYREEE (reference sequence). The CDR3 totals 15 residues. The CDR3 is CASSRFDRQNTEAFF. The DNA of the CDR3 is TGTGCCAGCAGCCGATTCGATCGGCAGAACACTGAAGCTTTCTTT.

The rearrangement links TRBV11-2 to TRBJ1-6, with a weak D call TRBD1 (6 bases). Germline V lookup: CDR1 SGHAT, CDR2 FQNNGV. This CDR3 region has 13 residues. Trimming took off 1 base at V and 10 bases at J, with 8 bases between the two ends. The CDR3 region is CASSLARGSPLHF. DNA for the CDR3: TGTGCCAGCAGCTTAGCGAGGGGGTCACCCCTCCACTTT. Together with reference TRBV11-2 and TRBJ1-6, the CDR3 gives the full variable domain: EAGVAQSPRYKIIEKRQSVAFWCNPISGHATLYWYQQILGQGPKLLIQFQNNGVVDDSQLPKDRFSAERLKGVDSTLKIQPAKLEDSAVYLCASSLARGSPLHFGNGTRLTVT.

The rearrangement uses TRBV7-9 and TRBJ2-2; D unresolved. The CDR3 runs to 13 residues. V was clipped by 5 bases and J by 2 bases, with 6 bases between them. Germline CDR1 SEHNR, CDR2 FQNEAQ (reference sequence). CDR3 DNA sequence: TGTGCCAGCAGCCGACTCAACACCGGGGAGCTGTTTTTT. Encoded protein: CASSRLNTGELFF.

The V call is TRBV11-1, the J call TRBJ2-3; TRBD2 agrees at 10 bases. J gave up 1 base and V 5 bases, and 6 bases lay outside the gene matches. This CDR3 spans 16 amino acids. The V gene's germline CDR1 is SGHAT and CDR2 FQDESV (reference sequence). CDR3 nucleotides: TGTGCCAGCAGCCTAGGAGGACTAGCGGGCACAGATACGCAGTATTTT. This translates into CASSLGGLAGTDTQYF.

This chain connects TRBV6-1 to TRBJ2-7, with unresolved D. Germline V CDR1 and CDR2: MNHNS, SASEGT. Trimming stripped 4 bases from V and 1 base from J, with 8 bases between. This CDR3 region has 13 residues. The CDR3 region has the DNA TGTGCCAGCAGTGCCGGGCCGTCCTACGAGCAGTACTTC. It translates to CASSAGPSYEQYF.

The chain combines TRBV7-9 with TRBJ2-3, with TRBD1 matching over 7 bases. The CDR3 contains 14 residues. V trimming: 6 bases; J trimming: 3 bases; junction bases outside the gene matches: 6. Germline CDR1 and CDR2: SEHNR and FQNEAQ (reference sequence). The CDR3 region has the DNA TGTGCCAGCAGGACGACAGGGCTTACAGATACGCAGTATTTT. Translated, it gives CASRTTGLTDTQYF.

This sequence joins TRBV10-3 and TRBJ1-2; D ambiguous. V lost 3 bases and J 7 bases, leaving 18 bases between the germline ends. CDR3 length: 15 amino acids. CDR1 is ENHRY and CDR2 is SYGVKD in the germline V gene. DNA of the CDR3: TGTGCCATCAGTGATTGGTCCGGAGACGGATTTGGCTACACCTTC. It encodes CAISDWSGDGFGYTF.

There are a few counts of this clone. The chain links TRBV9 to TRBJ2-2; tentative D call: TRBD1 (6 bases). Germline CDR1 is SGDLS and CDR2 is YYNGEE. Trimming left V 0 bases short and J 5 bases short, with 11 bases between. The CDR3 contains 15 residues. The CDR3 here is CASSVVGTLTGELFF. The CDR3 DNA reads TGTGCCAGCAGCGTAGTAGGGACACTGACCGGGGAGCTGTTTTTT. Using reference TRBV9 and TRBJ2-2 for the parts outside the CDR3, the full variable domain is DSGVTQTPKHLITATGQRVTLRCSPRSGDLSVYWYQQSLDQGLQFLIQYYNGEERAKGNILERFSAQQFPDLHSELNLSSLELGDSALYFCASSVVGTLTGELFFGEGSRLTVL.

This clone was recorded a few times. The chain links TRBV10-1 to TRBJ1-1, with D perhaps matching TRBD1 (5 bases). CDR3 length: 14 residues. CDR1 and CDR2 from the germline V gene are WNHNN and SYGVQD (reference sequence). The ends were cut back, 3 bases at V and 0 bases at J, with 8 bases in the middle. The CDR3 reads CASSDGGVNTEAFF. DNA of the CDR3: TGCGCCAGCAGTGATGGAGGGGTGAACACTGAAGCTTTCTTT.

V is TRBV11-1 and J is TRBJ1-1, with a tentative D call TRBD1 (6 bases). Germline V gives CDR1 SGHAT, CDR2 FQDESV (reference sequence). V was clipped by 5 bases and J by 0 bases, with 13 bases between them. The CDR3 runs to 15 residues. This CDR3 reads CASSLREGVNTEAFF. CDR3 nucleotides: TGTGCCAGCAGCCTTAGGGAGGGGGTGAACACTGAAGCTTTCTTT.

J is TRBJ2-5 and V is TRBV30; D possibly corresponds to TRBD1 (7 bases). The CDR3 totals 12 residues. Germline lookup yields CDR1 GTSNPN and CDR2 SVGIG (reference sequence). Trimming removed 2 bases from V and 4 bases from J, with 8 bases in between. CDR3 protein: CAWSQGGETQYF. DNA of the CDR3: TGTGCCTGGAGTCAGGGGGGAGAGACCCAGTACTTC.

The CDR3 coding sequence is TGTGCCAGCTCACCATCGATGGGACAGAATAATCAGCCCCAGCATTTT. This sequence encodes CASSPSMGQNNQPQHF. The chain is built from TRBV18 and TRBJ1-5; 7 nucleotides line up with TRBD1. The CDR3 contains 16 residues. Trimming took 2 bases from V and 4 from J; bases not matched to a gene: 8. Germline CDR1 and CDR2: KGHSH and LQKENI.

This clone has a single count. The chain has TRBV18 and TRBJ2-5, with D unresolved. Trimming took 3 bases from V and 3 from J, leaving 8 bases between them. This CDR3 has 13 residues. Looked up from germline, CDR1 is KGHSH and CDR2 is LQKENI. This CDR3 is CASSPDFKETQYF. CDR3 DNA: TGTGCCAGCTCACCTGACTTTAAAGAGACCCAGTACTTC.

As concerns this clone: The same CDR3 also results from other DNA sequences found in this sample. The CDR3 protein is CSVVRDSYEQYF. DNA for the CDR3: TGCAGCGTTGTTAGGGATTCCTACGAGCAGTACTTC. This chain uses TRBV29-1 with TRBJ2-7; the D is unclear. V lost 4 bases and J 1 base, leaving 8 bases between the germline ends. CDR3 size: 12 residues. Germline assignment: CDR1 SQVTM and CDR2 ANQGSEA.